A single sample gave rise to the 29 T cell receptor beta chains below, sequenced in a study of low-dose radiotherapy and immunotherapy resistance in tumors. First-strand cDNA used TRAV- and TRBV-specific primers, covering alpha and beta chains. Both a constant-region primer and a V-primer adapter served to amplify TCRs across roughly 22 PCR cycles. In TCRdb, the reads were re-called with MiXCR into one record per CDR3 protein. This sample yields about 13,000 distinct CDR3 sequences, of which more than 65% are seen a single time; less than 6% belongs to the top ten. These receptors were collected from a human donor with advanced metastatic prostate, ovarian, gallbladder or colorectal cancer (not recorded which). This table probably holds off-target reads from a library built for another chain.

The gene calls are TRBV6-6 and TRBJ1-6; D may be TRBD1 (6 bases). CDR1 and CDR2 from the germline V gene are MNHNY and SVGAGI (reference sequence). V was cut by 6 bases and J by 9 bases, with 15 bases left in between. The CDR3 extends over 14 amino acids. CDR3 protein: CASREQGDLSPLHF. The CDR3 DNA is TGTGCCAGCAGGGAACAGGGAGATCTTTCACCCCTCCACTTT.

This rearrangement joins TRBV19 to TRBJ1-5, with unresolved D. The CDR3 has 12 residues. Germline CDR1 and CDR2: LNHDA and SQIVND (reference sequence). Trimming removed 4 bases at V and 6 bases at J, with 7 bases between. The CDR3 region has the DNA TGTGCCAGTAGTACCCGGGCTCAGCCCCAGCATTTT. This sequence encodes CASSTRAQPQHF.

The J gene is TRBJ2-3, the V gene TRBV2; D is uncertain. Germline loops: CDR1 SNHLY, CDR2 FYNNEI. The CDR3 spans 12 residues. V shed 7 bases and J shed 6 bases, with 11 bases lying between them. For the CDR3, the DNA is TGTGCCAGCAATAATCTTGGGGATACGCAGTATTTT. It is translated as CASNNLGDTQYF.

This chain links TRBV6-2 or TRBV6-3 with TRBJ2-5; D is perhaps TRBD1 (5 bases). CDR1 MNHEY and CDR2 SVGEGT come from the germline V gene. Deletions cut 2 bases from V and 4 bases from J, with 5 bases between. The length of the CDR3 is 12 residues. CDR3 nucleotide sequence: TGTGCCAGCAGTTACGACAGAGAGACCCAGTACTTC. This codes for CASSYDRETQYF.

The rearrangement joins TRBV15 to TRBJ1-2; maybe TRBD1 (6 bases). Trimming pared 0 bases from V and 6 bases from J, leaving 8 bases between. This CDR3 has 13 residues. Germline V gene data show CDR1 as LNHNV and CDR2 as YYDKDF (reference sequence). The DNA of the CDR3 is TGTGCCACCAGCAGAGAAGAGGGGGATGGCTACACCTTC. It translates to CATSREEGDGYTF.

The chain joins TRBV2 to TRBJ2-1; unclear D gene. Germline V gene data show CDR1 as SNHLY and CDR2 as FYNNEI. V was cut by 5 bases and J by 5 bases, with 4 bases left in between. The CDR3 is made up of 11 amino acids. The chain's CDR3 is CASSTNNEQFF. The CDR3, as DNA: TGTGCCAGCAGTACAAACAATGAGCAGTTCTTC.

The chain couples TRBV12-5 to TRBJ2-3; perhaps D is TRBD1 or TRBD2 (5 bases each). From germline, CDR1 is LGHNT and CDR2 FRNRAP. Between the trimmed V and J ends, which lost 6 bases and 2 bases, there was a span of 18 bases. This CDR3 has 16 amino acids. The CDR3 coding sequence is TGTGCTAGTGGATCGGGACCTCTTAGGGCCACAGATACGCAGTATTTT. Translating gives CASGSGPLRATDTQYF.

The CDR3 is CASIGASNTGELFF. Written as DNA, the CDR3 is TGTGCCAGCATTGGGGCATCGAACACCGGGGAGCTGTTTTTT. This rearrangement joins TRBV12-3 or TRBV12-4 to TRBJ2-2; D is possibly TRBD1 (5 bases). CDR3 length: 14 amino acids. V lost 7 bases and J lost 0, with 9 bases in between.

The CDR3 loop is CASSHRSPNYTF. In nucleotides, the CDR3 is TGTGCCAGCAGCCATCGGAGTCCGAACTACACCTTC. V usage is TRBV3-1 and J usage is TRBJ1-2; D is ambiguous. The germline V gene has CDR1 LGHDT and CDR2 YNNKEL (reference sequence). CDR3 length: 12 residues. The germline V and J ends were trimmed by 3 bases and 10 bases, with 12 bases remaining between them. Looking up the rest from reference TRBV3-1 and TRBJ1-2 gives the full variable domain: DTAVSQTPKYLVTQMGNDKSIKCEQNLGHDTMYWYKQDSKKFLKIMFSYNNKELIINETVPNRFSPKSPDKAHLNLHINSLELGDSAVYFCASSHRSPNYTFGSGTRLTVV.

The CDR3 here is CSASEGSGANVLTF. The CDR3, as DNA: TGCAGTGCTAGTGAGGGCTCTGGGGCCAACGTCCTGACTTTC. This rearrangement joins TRBV20-1 to TRBJ2-6; maybe TRBD2 (5 bases). The CDR3 is made up of 14 amino acids. CDR1 is DFQATT, CDR2 SNEGSKA, per germline (reference sequence). Trimming shortened V by 3 bases and J by 0 bases, and 6 bases separated the two germline ends.

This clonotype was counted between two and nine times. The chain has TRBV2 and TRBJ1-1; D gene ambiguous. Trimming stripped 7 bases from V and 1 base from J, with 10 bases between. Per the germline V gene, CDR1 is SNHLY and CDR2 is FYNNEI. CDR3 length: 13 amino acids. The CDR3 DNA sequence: TGTGCCAGCATGGTAACACAGAACACTGAAGCTTTCTTT. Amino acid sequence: CASMVTQNTEAFF.

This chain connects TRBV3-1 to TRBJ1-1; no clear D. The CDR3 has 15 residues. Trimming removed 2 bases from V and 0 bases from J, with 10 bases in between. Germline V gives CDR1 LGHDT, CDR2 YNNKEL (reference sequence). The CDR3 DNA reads TGTGCCAGCAGCCAATCCCACCTCATGAACACTGAAGCTTTCTTT. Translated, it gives CASSQSHLMNTEAFF.

As DNA, the CDR3 is TGCGCCAGCAGCCCCGGGACACCCCGGGGGAATGAGCAGTTCTTC. This encodes CASSPGTPRGNEQFF. This chain uses TRBV5-1 with TRBJ2-1, with D perhaps given as TRBD1 or TRBD2 (6 bases each). Germline loops: CDR1 SGHRS, CDR2 YFSETQ. CDR3 length equals 15 residues. The germline V and J ends were trimmed by 4 bases and 7 bases, with 18 bases remaining between them.

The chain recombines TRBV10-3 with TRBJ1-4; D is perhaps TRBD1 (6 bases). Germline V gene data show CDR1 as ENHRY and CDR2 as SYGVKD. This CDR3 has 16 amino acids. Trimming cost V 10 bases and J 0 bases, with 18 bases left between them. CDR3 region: CATSGQGPATNEKLFF. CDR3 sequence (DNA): TGTGCCACATCGGGGCAGGGGCCAGCAACTAATGAAAAACTGTTTTTT.

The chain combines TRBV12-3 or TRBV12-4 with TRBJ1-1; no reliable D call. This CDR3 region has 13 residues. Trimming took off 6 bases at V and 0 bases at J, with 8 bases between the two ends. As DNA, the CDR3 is TGTGCCAGCAGGTTTACAGTGAACACTGAAGCTTTCTTT. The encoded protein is CASRFTVNTEAFF.

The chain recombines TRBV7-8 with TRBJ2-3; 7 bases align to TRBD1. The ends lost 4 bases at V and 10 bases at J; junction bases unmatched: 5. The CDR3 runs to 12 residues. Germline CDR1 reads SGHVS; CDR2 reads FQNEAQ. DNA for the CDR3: TGTGCCAGCAGCTACAGGGGTGAGCCGCAGTATTTT. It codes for CASSYRGEPQYF.

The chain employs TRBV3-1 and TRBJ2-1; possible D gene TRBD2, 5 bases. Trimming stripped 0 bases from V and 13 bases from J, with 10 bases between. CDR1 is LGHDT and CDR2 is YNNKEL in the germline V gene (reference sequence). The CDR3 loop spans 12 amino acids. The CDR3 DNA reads TGTGCCAGCAGCCAAGATCAGAGGGCCCAGTTCTTC. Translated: CASSQDQRAQFF.

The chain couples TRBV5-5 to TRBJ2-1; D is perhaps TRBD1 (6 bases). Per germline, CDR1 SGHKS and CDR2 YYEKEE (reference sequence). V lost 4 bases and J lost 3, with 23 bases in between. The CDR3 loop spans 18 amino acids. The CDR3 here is CASSRQPSDRSDYNEQFF. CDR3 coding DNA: TGTGCCAGCAGCCGCCAGCCTTCCGACAGGTCAGACTACAATGAGCAGTTCTTC.

The CDR3 sequence: CASSQGGTAYGYTF. CDR3 DNA: TGTGCCAGCAGCCAAGGAGGGACTGCGTATGGCTACACCTTC. J is TRBJ1-2 and V is TRBV4-2; the D gene is possibly TRBD1 (5 bases). CDR3 size: 14 residues. Trimming took 1 base from V and 5 from J, leaving 11 bases between them. The germline CDR1 and CDR2 sequences are LGHNA and YNFKEQ.

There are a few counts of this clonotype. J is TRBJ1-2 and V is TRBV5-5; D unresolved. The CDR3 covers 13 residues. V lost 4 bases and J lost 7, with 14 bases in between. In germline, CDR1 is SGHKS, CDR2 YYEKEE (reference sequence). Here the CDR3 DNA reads TGTGCCAGCAGCCTCCCTAGTCACGGTGGCTACACCTTC. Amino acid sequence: CASSLPSHGGYTF.

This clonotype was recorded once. The CDR3 protein is CASSLGLDSEAFF. The CDR3 bases are TGTGCCAGCAGCTTGGGGCTGGACAGTGAAGCTTTCTTT. The chain is built from TRBV11-3 and TRBJ1-1, with D perhaps matching TRBD1 (6 bases). The germline CDR1 and CDR2 sequences are SGHNT and YENEEA. Trimming removed 3 bases from V and 7 bases from J, with 12 bases in between. There are 13 residues in the CDR3.

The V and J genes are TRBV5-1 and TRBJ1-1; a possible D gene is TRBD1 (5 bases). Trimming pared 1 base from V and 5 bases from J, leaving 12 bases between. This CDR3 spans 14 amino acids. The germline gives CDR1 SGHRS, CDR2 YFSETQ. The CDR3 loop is CASSLWGEETEAFF. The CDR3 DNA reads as TGCGCCAGCAGCTTGTGGGGGGAGGAAACTGAAGCTTTCTTT. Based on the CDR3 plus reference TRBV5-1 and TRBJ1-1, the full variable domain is KAGVTQTPRYLIKTRGQQVTLSCSPISGHRSVSWYQQTPGQGLQFLFEYFSETQRNKGNFPGRFSGRQFSNSRSEMNVSTLELGDSALYLCASSLWGEETEAFFGQGTRLTVV.

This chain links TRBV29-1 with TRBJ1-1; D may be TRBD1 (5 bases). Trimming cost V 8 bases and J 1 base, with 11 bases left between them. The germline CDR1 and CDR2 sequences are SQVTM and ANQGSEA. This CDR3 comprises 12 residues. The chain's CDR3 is CSTGGENTEAFF. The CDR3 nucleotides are TGCAGCACCGGAGGGGAGAACACTGAAGCTTTCTTT. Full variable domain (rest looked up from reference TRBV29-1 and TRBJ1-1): SAVISQKPSRDICQRGTSLTIQCQVDSQVTMMFWYRQQPGQSLTLIATANQGSEATYESGFVIDKFPISRPNLTFSTLTVSNMSPEDSSIYLCSTGGENTEAFFGQGTRLTVV.

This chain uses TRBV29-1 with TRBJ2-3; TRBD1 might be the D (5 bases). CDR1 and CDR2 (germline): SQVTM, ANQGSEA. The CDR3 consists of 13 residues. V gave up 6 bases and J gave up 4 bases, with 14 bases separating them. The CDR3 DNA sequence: TGCAGCGTGGGTGGGCAGGGCCCAGATACGCAGTATTTT. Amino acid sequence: CSVGGQGPDTQYF.

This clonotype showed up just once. CDR3 in DNA: TGCGCCAGCAGCCTCGGCGCCGGGACTAATGAAAAACTGTTTTTT. This sequence encodes CASSLGAGTNEKLFF. The chain recombines TRBV4-1 with TRBJ1-4; D remains ambiguous. Germline V CDR1 and CDR2: MGHRA, YSYEKL. Trimming cost V 4 bases and J 2 bases, with 11 bases left between them. This CDR3 spans 15 amino acids.

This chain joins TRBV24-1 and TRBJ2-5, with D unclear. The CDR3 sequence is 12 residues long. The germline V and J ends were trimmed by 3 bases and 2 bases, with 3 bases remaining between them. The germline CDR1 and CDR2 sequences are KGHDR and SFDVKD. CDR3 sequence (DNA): TGTGCCACCAGTGATGAACAAGAGACCCAGTACTTC. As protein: CATSDEQETQYF.

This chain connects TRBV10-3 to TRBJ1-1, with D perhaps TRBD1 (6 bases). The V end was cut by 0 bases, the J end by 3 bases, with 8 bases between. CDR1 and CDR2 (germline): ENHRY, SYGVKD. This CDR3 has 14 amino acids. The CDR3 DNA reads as TGTGCCATCAGTGAGTCGAGGGGGGACACTGAAGCTTTCTTT. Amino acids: CAISESRGDTEAFF.

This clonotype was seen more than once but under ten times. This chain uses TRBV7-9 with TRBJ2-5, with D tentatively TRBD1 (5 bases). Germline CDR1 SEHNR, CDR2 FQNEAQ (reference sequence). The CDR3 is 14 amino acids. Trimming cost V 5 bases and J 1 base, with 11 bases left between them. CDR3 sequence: CASSVSTAQETQYF. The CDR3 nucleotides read TGTGCCAGCAGCGTCTCGACAGCCCAAGAGACCCAGTACTTC.

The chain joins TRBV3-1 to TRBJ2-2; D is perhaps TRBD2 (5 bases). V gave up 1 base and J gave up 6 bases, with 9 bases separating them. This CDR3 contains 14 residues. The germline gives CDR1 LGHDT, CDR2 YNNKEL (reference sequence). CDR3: CASSQVAGAGELFF. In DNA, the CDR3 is TGTGCCAGCAGCCAAGTCGCGGGCGCCGGGGAGCTGTTTTTT.